This TCR beta chain was documented in a study of T cells in Graves' hyperthyroidism and ophthalmopathy. Each person with ophthalmopathy scored at least 3 on the Clinical Activity Score, reached NOSPECS grade 4 or higher, and had been ill under 3 months. Fresh peripheral blood, less than 11 ml of it, supplied the PBMCs. This clonotype has at least ten counts. Its antigen is as yet unknown. The ends lost 9 bases at V and 0 bases at J; junction bases unmatched: 4. The CDR3 contains 15 residues. Germline V gene data show CDR1 as KGHDR and CDR2 as SFDVKD. Researchers amplified the TCR beta CDR3 regions from RNA transcripts. Initially, a first-round RT-PCR of the TCR CDR3 employed the HTBI primer set. TCRdb analysed the multiplex PCR reads with MiXCR anew, one entry per CDR3 protein. The table lists 550,000 to 700,000 distinct CDR3 sequences, roughly 14% of them singletons. The study, taken as a whole, reports: In blood, most of the thyroid clonotypes expanded above 0.001 were also present. Ophthalmopathy cases were set apart from stable hyperthyroidism by a 13 V-J model.

The rearrangement uses TRBV24-1 and TRBJ2-6; 7 nucleotides agree with TRBD1. The sequenced material came from blood. This clonotype was sampled from a woman aged 40-49 years with Graves' ophthalmopathy. The CDR3 loop is CATGGQSSGANVLTF. As DNA, the CDR3 is TGTGCCACCGGGGGACAGAGCTCTGGGGCCAACGTCCTGACTTTC.